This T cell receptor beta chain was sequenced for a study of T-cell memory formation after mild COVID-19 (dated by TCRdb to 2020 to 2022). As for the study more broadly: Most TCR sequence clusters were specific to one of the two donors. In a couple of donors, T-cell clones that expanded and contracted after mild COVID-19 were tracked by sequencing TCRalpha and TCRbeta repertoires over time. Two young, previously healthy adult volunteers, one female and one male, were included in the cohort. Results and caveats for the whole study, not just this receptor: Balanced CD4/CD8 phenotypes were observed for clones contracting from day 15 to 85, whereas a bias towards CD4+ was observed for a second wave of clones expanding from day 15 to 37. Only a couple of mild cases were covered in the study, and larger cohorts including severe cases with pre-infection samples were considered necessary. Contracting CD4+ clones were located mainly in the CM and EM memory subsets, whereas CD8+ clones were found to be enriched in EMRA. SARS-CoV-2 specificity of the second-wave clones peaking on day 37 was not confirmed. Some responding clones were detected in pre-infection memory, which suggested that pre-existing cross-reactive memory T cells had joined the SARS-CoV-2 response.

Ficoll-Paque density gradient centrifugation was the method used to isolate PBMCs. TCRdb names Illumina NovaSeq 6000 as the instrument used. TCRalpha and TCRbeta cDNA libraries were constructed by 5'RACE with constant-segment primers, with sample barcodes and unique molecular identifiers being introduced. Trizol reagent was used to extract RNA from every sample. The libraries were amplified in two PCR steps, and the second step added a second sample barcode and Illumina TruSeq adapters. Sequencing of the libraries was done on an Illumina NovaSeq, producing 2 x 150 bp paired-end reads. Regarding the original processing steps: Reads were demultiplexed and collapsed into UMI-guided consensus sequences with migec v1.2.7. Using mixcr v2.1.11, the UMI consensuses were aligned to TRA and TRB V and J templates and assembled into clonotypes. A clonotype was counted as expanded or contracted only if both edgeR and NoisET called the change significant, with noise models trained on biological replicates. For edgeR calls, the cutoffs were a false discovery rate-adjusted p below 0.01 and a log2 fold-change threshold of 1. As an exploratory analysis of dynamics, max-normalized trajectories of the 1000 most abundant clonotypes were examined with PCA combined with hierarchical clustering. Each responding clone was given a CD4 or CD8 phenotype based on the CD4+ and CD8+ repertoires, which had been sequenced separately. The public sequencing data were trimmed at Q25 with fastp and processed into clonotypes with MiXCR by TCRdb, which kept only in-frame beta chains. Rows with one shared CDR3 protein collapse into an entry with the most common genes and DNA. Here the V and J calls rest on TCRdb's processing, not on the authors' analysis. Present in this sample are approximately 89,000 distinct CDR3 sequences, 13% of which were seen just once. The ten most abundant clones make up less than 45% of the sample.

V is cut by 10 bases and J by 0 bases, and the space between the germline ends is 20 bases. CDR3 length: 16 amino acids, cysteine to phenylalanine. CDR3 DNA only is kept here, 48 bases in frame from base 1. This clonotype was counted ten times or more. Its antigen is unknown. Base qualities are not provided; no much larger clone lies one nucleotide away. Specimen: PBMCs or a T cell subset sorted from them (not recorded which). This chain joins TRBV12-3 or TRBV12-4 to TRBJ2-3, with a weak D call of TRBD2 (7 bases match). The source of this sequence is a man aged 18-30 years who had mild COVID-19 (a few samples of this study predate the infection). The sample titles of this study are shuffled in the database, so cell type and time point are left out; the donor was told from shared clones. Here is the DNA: TGTGCCACCCAAGGAGGGGGGGCAACTAGCACAGATACGCAGTATTTT. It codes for CATQGGGATSTDTQYF.